A single sample is the source of the 13 T cell receptor beta chains below, sequenced in a study of blood T cell repertoires in COVID-19. The assay was immunoSEQ multiplex PCR, and TCRdb's table has in-frame clones only and misses some. The sample comprises 25,000 to 35,000 clones, nearly 90% of which are singletons, and approximately 30% rests with the top ten. Sequencing was carried out using peripheral blood. These receptors all stem from a man older than 75 with acute or convalescent COVID-19.

V is TRBV28 and J is TRBJ1-6, with 7 bases identical to TRBD1. V was clipped by 3 bases and J by 9 bases; unmatched bases: 8. Germline CDR1 reads MDHEN; CDR2 reads SYDVKM. The CDR3 spans 15 residues. CDR3 in DNA: TGTGCCAGCAGTTTTTCGGGGACAGACTTTTCACCCCTCCACTTT. The encoded protein is CASSFSGTDFSPLHF.

The gene calls are TRBV20-1 and TRBJ2-1; no firm D call. This CDR3 comprises 10 residues. Germline values: CDR1 DFQATT, CDR2 SNEGSKA (reference sequence). V was pared by 4 bases and J by 7 bases, with 5 bases between. CDR3 DNA sequence: TGCAGTGCTATGGCAAATGAGCAGTTCTTC. Amino acid sequence: CSAMANEQFF.

This clone turned up a few times. This chain uses TRBV24-1 with TRBJ2-3, with 13 bases matching TRBD2. Unmatched junction bases numbered 11, after V lost 4 bases and J lost 8 bases. The CDR3 has 17 residues. From germline, CDR1 is KGHDR and CDR2 SFDVKD. The chain's CDR3 is CATSENELAGGPGTQYF. DNA for the CDR3: TGTGCCACCAGTGAAAACGAACTAGCGGGAGGGCCAGGTACGCAGTATTTT.

The chain couples TRBV28 to TRBJ2-7; D not resolved. CDR1 and CDR2 from the germline V gene are MDHEN and SYDVKM. Trimming stripped 3 bases from V and 6 bases from J, with 12 bases between. The CDR3 extends over 13 amino acids. The chain's CDR3 is CASSFSEYGEQYF. CDR3 in DNA: TGTGCCAGCAGTTTCTCCGAATACGGCGAGCAGTACTTC.

This clone was seen once. CDR3 DNA: TGTGCTAGTGGTTTGACAGGAAACACTGAAGCTTTCTTT. Its translation is CASGLTGNTEAFF. The rearrangement links TRBV12-5 to TRBJ1-1; a weak D match, TRBD1 (5 bases). Germline assignment: CDR1 LGHNT and CDR2 FRNRAP. The CDR3 is 13 residues long. The V end was cut by 2 bases, the J end by 2 bases, with 6 bases between.

The chain employs TRBV28 and TRBJ1-5; TRBD1 matches 8 bases. With 4 bases clipped from V and 2 bases from J, the junction kept 4 bases outside the gene matches. The CDR3 runs 15 residues. CDR1 is MDHEN and CDR2 is SYDVKM in the germline V gene. CDR3 in amino acids: CASSSPGQGNQPQHF. The CDR3 DNA reads as TGTGCCAGCAGTTCACCGGGACAGGGCAATCAGCCCCAGCATTTT.

This clone was seen just once. The J gene is TRBJ1-4, the V gene TRBV2; TRBD1 matches 10 bases. CDR3 length equals 16 residues. Germline V gene sequence: CDR1 SNHLY, CDR2 FYNNEI. The junction had 6 bases not matched to a gene; V was cut back by 5 bases and J by 3 bases. CDR3 protein: CASSKDRGGSNEKLFF. The DNA for the CDR3 is TGTGCCAGCAGTAAGGACAGGGGGGGTTCTAATGAAAAACTGTTTTTT.

V gene TRBV30 combines with J gene TRBJ2-1; a possible D gene is TRBD2 (6 bases). The CDR3 has 13 residues. Germline-derived CDR1 and CDR2 are GTSNPN and SVGIG (reference sequence). V lost 8 bases, J lost 7 bases, and 18 bases lay in between. CDR3 in DNA: TGTGCCGGCGGACTACCTGGTATGAATGAGCAGTTCTTC. This codes for CAGGLPGMNEQFF.

CDR3 nucleotides: TGCGCCAGCAGAAAACTAGACACCTACGAGCAGTACTTC. As protein: CASRKLDTYEQYF. The V gene is TRBV5-1, the J gene TRBJ2-7; possible D gene TRBD2, 5 bases. CDR3 length: 13 residues. The V gene lost 5 bases and the J gene lost 2 bases, with 11 bases spanning the gap. Germline values: CDR1 SGHRS, CDR2 YFSETQ.

The chain carries TRBV19 and TRBJ2-2; TRBD2 aligns across 9 bases. From germline, CDR1 is LNHDA and CDR2 SQIVND (reference sequence). Germline trimming cut 6 bases from V and 7 bases from J; bases unmatched to any gene: 15. The CDR3 sequence is 17 residues long. The CDR3 DNA is TGTGCCAGTAGCAATCAAATTAGCGGGAGCATGAGCGGGGAGCTGTTTTTT. It yields the protein CASSNQISGSMSGELFF.

This chain connects TRBV5-1 to TRBJ1-4, with TRBD1 identical over 8 bases. Germline V gene sequence: CDR1 SGHRS, CDR2 YFSETQ. V lost 7 bases to trimming and J lost 8 bases; unmatched junction nucleotides: 13. The CDR3 sequence is 15 residues long. CDR3 in DNA: TGCGCCAGCGCGCCTACAGCAGGGGGCAGGGAAAAACTGTTTTTT. Amino acids: CASAPTAGGREKLFF.

This chain joins TRBV10-3 and TRBJ2-1; 7 bases map to TRBD1. Germline CDR1 is ENHRY and CDR2 is SYGVKD. The CDR3 has 15 residues. V trimming: 6 bases; J trimming: 5 bases; junction bases outside the gene matches: 10. The CDR3 loop is CAISVGQARDNEQFF. As DNA, the CDR3 is TGTGCCATCAGCGTCGGACAGGCTAGGGACAATGAGCAGTTCTTC.

With respect to this clone: The identical CDR3 is also encoded by other nucleotide sequences in the sample. This chain links TRBV7-9 with TRBJ2-2; TRBD2 agrees at 10 bases. Germline V gives CDR1 SEHNR, CDR2 FQNEAQ (reference sequence). The CDR3 runs to 17 residues. Trimming took 6 bases from V and 5 from J; bases not matched to a gene: 12. The CDR3 sequence: CASSLAASGRDTGELFF. In DNA, the CDR3 is TGTGCCAGCAGTCTAGCTGCCAGCGGGAGGGATACCGGGGAGCTGTTTTTT. Complete variable domain (other parts from reference TRBV7-9 and TRBJ2-2): DTGVSQNPRHKITKRGQNVTFRCDPISEHNRLYWYRQTLGQGPEFLTYFQNEAQLEKSRLLSDRFSAERPKGSFSTLEIQRTEQGDSAMYLCASSLAASGRDTGELFFGEGSRLTVL.